This T cell receptor (beta chain) stems from a study of CD8+ T cells in alopecia areata. Study-wide results and caveats: Scalp sample sequencing also detects resident alphabeta T cells of normal skin. Patients showed less clear TCR sequence sharing than mice, possibly partly because of HLA diversity. There were many expanded lesional clones persisting in scalp and blood during tofacitinib.

cDNA prepared by RNA extraction and subsequent reverse transcription served as the template for sequencing. The assay was immunoSEQ multiplex PCR, and TCRdb's table has in-frame clones only and misses some. This table has about 180,000 clones, roughly 50% appearing once. Treatment described: oral pan-JAK inhibitor, 5-10 mg twice daily. In the case of this clone: Its antigen is as yet unknown.

The CDR3 runs to 11 residues. V lost 11 bases and J lost 3, with 10 bases in between. Germline V gene data show CDR1 as SNHLY and CDR2 as FYNNEI. The specimen comprised CD8+ T cells sorted from blood, sampled at week 24, from a patient treated with tofacitinib. The clonotype comes from a human donor with alopecia areata. V gene TRBV2 combines with J gene TRBJ1-2; D remains unclear. CDR3 DNA sequence: TGTGCCCCTAGGGCAGACTATGGCTACACCTTC. It specifies CAPRADYGYTF. Based on the CDR3 plus reference TRBV2 and TRBJ1-2, the full variable domain is EPEVTQTPSHQVTQMGQEVILRCVPISNHLYFYWYRQILGQKVEFLVSFYNNEISEKSEIFDDQFSVERPDGSNFTLKIRSTKLEDSAMYFCAPRADYGYTFGSGTRLTVV.